This T cell receptor (beta chain) was found in a study of T-cell reconstitution after alpha-beta-depleted transplantation in children. For TCRbeta, the library was prepared with unique molecular identifiers. TCRdb independently ran MiXCR on the PCR reads; one entry per CDR3 protein. This sample carries fewer than 40,000 distinct CDR3 sequences, 5.5% to 7% of them seen once, and the ten largest clones take around 25%. In its sample, this clonotype was seen many times. Its antigen is unidentified. Notes on the study in general: Some patients owed their high day-60 TCRbeta diversity to surviving recipient T cells and thymic progenitors. Roughly two months post-transplant, alpha-beta T cells reportedly originated from several hundred graft clones that had expanded. Newly made T cells mostly supplied T-cell counts and diversity one year after transplant.

Specimen: peripheral blood, collected 60 days after TCRalphabeta/CD19-depleted stem cell transplant. This sequence originates from a child under two years old who had a stem cell transplant for acute myeloid leukemia, so the T cells may come from the graft donor.

The CDR3 DNA is TGTGCCAGCAAGAGAGCGGGAGCTAGCACAGATACGCAGTATTTT. This codes for CASKRAGASTDTQYF. The genes are TRBV7-2 and TRBJ2-3; 8 bases are a match to TRBD2. The V gene end was trimmed by 7 bases and the J gene end by 0 bases; junction bases not matched to a gene: 6. CDR1 is SGHTA, CDR2 FQGNSA, per germline. This CDR3 has 15 amino acids.